One and the same sample provided the 20 T cell receptor beta chains below, sequenced in a study of T cell changes during pregnancy in multiple sclerosis. Using immunoSEQ multiplex PCR, the repertoire was profiled, and TCRdb retains in-frame clones only, with some absent. The data hold roughly 40,000 clones, with 88% observed a single time. The sequencing here drew on CD4+ T cells from peripheral blood mononuclear cells, taken before pregnancy. The receptors originated from a female donor with multiple sclerosis, enrolled in a pregnancy study.

The genes are TRBV5-1 and TRBJ2-3; possibly TRBD2 for D (6 bases). The CDR3 consists of 14 residues. CDR1 SGHRS and CDR2 YFSETQ come from the germline V gene. V lost 0 bases to trimming and J lost 5 bases, with 10 bases between them. In DNA, the CDR3 is TGCGCCAGCAGCTTGGCAAGTAGCGGAGATACGCAGTATTTT. Its translation: CASSLASSGDTQYF.

The CDR3 sequence: CASSLTGGSEQFF. The CDR3, as DNA: TGTGCCAGCAGCCTGACAGGGGGCAGTGAGCAGTTCTTC. The chain carries TRBV5-6 and TRBJ2-1, with 10 bases that match TRBD1. CDR1 and CDR2 from the germline V gene are SGHDT and YYEEEE. Trimming removed 4 bases from V and 9 bases from J; junction bases left unmatched: 4. The CDR3 runs 13 residues.

In DNA form, the CDR3 reads TGTGCCAGCAGTCGGGCAGGGGAGGGCGAGCAGTACTTC. Translating gives CASSRAGEGEQYF. The rearrangement joins TRBV2 to TRBJ2-7, with D tentatively TRBD2 (7 bases). Germline CDR1 SNHLY, CDR2 FYNNEI. The ends were cut back, 5 bases at V and 6 bases at J, with 14 bases in the middle. CDR3 length: 13 amino acids.

This chain links TRBV5-8 with TRBJ2-1; TRBD2 aligns across 10 bases. Germline assignment: CDR1 SGHTS and CDR2 YDEGEE. The CDR3 sequence is 15 residues long. V shed 3 bases, J shed 3 bases, and the junction held 3 bases outside the gene matches. Here the CDR3 DNA reads TGTGCCAGCAGCTGGGGGACTAGCGTCTACAATGAGCAGTTCTTC. Residues: CASSWGTSVYNEQFF. The full variable domain, in which reference TRBV5-8 and TRBJ2-1 provide the parts outside the CDR3, is EAGVTQSPTHLIKTRGQQATLRCSPISGHTSVYWYQQALGLGLQFLLWYDEGEERNRGNFPPRFSGRQFPNYSSELNVNALELEDSALYLCASSWGTSVYNEQFFGPGTRLTVL.

This clone occurred a few times. The genes are TRBV21-1 and TRBJ1-4; TRBD1 was called by the table and not checked on the DNA. TRBV21-1 is listed as a pseudogene. The CDR3 totals 15 residues. The CDR3 region is CASSKTTGLDEKLFF. CDR3 DNA: TGTGCCAGCAGCAAGACGACAGGGCTTGATGAAAAACTGTTTTTT.

CDR3 amino acids: CAIRYRSSNYGYTF. The CDR3 nucleotides read TGTGCCATCAGATACAGGTCATCTAACTATGGCTACACCTTC. The chain couples TRBV10-3 to TRBJ1-2; TRBD1 is a possible D gene (5 bases). Trimming shortened V by 6 bases and J by 0 bases, and 11 bases separated the two germline ends. The germline CDR1 and CDR2 sequences are ENHRY and SYGVKD. The CDR3 sequence is 14 residues long.

The rearrangement joins TRBV7-9 to TRBJ2-7, with a possible D match to TRBD1 (6 bases). CDR1 and CDR2 (germline): SEHNR, FQNEAQ (reference sequence). CDR3 size: 15 residues. With 1 base removed from V and 3 bases from J, the gap between germline ends came to 13 bases. This CDR3 is CASSLGGPSNYEQYF. CDR3 DNA: TGTGCCAGCAGCTTAGGGGGGCCTTCGAACTACGAGCAGTACTTC. Using reference TRBV7-9 and TRBJ2-7 for the parts outside the CDR3, the full variable domain is DTGVSQNPRHKITKRGQNVTFRCDPISEHNRLYWYRQTLGQGPEFLTYFQNEAQLEKSRLLSDRFSAERPKGSFSTLEIQRTEQGDSAMYLCASSLGGPSNYEQYFGPGTRLTVT.

This chain connects TRBV19 to TRBJ2-3; 8 bases are a match to TRBD2. The CDR3 totals 18 residues. CDR1 and CDR2 from the germline V gene are LNHDA and SQIVND (reference sequence). J lost 2 bases, V lost 5 bases, and 15 bases had no gene match. The CDR3 DNA reads as TGTGCCAGTAGTGCTCCTAGTGTGACTAGCGCAGTCACAGATACGCAGTATTTT. Its protein is CASSAPSVTSAVTDTQYF.

The V gene is TRBV5-6, the J gene TRBJ2-3; 8 bases are shared with TRBD1. Germline V gene data show CDR1 as SGHDT and CDR2 as YYEEEE. The CDR3 consists of 14 residues. V was clipped by 3 bases and J by 4 bases; unmatched bases: 4. The CDR3 DNA reads TGTGCCAGCAGCTCGACAGGGGTCGCAGATACGCAGTATTTT. Protein: CASSSTGVADTQYF.

The rearrangement uses TRBV16 and TRBJ2-7, with unresolved D. The CDR3 sequence is 14 residues long. CDR1 and CDR2 (germline): KGHSY, FQNENV. The V end lost 0 bases, the J end lost 3 bases, and 9 bases lay between the germline ends. The chain's CDR3 is CASSQSRRSYEQYF. As DNA, the CDR3 is TGTGCCAGCAGCCAATCGAGGCGGAGCTACGAGCAGTACTTC.

Only a few counts were recorded for this clone. DNA for the CDR3: TGCAGCGTTGAAAAGGACAGGGGTGGCTACACCTTC. Translating it yields CSVEKDRGGYTF. V gene TRBV29-1 combines with J gene TRBJ1-2, with 9 nucleotides matching TRBD1. The CDR3 has 12 amino acids. CDR1 SQVTM and CDR2 ANQGSEA come from the germline V gene. V lost 2 bases and J lost 7; bases outside the gene matches: 2.

The chain is built from TRBV27 and TRBJ1-2; a possible D gene is TRBD1 (5 bases). Between the trimmed V and J ends, which lost 6 bases and 3 bases, there was a span of 14 bases. Looked up from germline, CDR1 is MNHEY and CDR2 is SMNVEV (reference sequence). CDR3 length equals 14 residues. In DNA, the CDR3 is TGTGCCAGCAGAACCCAGGGATGGGACTATGGCTACACCTTC. Protein sequence: CASRTQGWDYGYTF.

The V and J genes are TRBV13 and TRBJ2-1, with 9 bases lining up with TRBD2. Germline V gene lookup returns CDR1 PRHDT and CDR2 FYEKMQ (reference sequence). The CDR3 contains 14 residues. V dropped 2 bases and J dropped 9; count of bases not matched to a gene: 5. For the CDR3, the DNA is TGTGCCAGCAGCTTAAGGACTAGCGTGGCTGAGCAGTTCTTC. Translated, it gives CASSLRTSVAEQFF.

The V gene is TRBV14, the J gene TRBJ2-7; D possibly corresponds to TRBD2 (6 bases). The CDR3 runs 11 residues. Germline CDR1 reads SGHDN; CDR2 reads FVKESK. Trimming cost V 3 bases and J 7 bases, with 7 bases left between them. The CDR3 sequence is CASSHAGEQYF. The CDR3 nucleotides are TGTGCCAGCAGCCACGCGGGAGAGCAGTACTTC.

This clone showed up just once. The chain couples TRBV7-6 to TRBJ2-7, with 16 bases fitting TRBD2. CDR1 and CDR2 from the germline V gene are SGHVS and FNYEAQ. CDR3 length: 16 amino acids. The junction had 3 bases not matched to a gene; V was cut back by 4 bases and J by 3 bases. CDR3: CASSSGLAGGRYEQYF. CDR3 coding DNA: TGTGCCAGCAGCTCGGGACTAGCGGGAGGGCGCTACGAGCAGTACTTC.

This clone was observed a few times. V is TRBV7-3 and J is TRBJ1-5; 9 bases are shared with TRBD1. The germline V gene has CDR1 SGHTA and CDR2 FQGTGA. This CDR3 contains 18 residues. V lost 5 bases to trimming and J lost 2 bases; unmatched junction nucleotides: 13. The CDR3 loop reads CASSTGQGTEGRNQPQHF. The CDR3, as DNA: TGTGCCAGCAGCACTGGACAGGGGACGGAGGGCCGCAATCAGCCCCAGCATTTT.

The count of this clone is one. V gene TRBV5-5 combines with J gene TRBJ1-1; D may be TRBD1 (6 bases). This CDR3 is 16 amino acids long. Deletions cut 4 bases from V and 1 base from J, with 17 bases between. Germline V gives CDR1 SGHKS, CDR2 YYEKEE (reference sequence). The CDR3: CASSNTKGHRNTEAFF. The CDR3 DNA reads as TGTGCCAGCAGCAACACTAAGGGACACAGGAACACTGAAGCTTTCTTT. Drawing the rest from reference TRBV5-5 and TRBJ1-1, the complete variable domain is DAGVTQSPTHLIKTRGQQVTLRCSPISGHKSVSWYQQVLGQGPQFIFQYYEKEERGRGNFPDRFSARQFPNYSSELNVNALLLGDSALYLCASSNTKGHRNTEAFFGQGTRLTVV.

This clone is termed medium-sized (0.01 to 0.1%). This chain connects TRBV6-5 to TRBJ2-7; D may be TRBD2 (5 bases). The CDR3 consists of 15 residues. V was clipped by 4 bases and J by 1 base, with 14 bases between them. Looked up from germline, CDR1 is MNHEY and CDR2 is SVGAGI. The CDR3 loop is CASSWTHSGSYEQYF. CDR3 bases: TGTGCCAGCAGTTGGACCCACAGCGGATCCTACGAGCAGTACTTC.

The V call is TRBV30, the J call TRBJ2-5; D uncertain. The CDR3 runs to 15 residues. Germline V gives CDR1 GTSNPN, CDR2 SVGIG (reference sequence). Trimming pared 0 bases from V and 5 bases from J, leaving 16 bases between. The CDR3 is CAWSVLSVSSETQYF. Here the CDR3 DNA reads TGTGCCTGGAGTGTCCTCTCGGTTAGCAGCGAGACCCAGTACTTC.

This rearrangement joins TRBV5-1 to TRBJ1-1; D remains ambiguous. Per germline, CDR1 SGHRS and CDR2 YFSETQ. V lost 0 bases, J lost 8 bases, and 8 bases lay in between. This CDR3 region has 12 residues. The CDR3: CASSLAGREAFF. CDR3 bases: TGCGCCAGCAGCTTGGCCGGCAGGGAAGCTTTCTTT. The full variable domain, completed using reference TRBV5-1 and TRBJ1-1, is KAGVTQTPRYLIKTRGQQVTLSCSPISGHRSVSWYQQTPGQGLQFLFEYFSETQRNKGNFPGRFSGRQFSNSRSEMNVSTLELGDSALYLCASSLAGREAFFGQGTRLTVV.